This T cell receptor (beta chain) came from a study of T cell changes during pregnancy in multiple sclerosis. Between the trimmed V and J ends, which lost 2 bases and 2 bases, there was a span of 12 bases. CDR1 is SNHLY, CDR2 FYNNEI, per germline. CDR3 length: 15 residues. Some clones are missing from TCRdb's copy, which holds only in-frame ones; the method was immunoSEQ multiplex PCR. The table lists approximately 35,000 clones, roughly nine tenths of them singletons. The clonotype originates from a female donor in good health, enrolled as a control in a pregnancy study. The sample in question was CD4+ T cells from peripheral blood mononuclear cells, obtained in the second trimester of pregnancy. This sequence joins TRBV2 and TRBJ1-2; perhaps TRBD1 as D (5 bases). The CDR3: CASSEWGLDNYGYTF. CDR3 DNA sequence: TGTGCCAGCAGTGAATGGGGCCTCGACAACTATGGCTACACCTTC. Full variable domain (remainder filled in from reference TRBV2 and TRBJ1-2): EPEVTQTPSHQVTQMGQEVILRCVPISNHLYFYWYRQILGQKVEFLVSFYNNEISEKSEIFDDQFSVERPDGSNFTLKIRSTKLEDSAMYFCASSEWGLDNYGYTFGSGTRLTVV.